This T cell receptor (beta chain) was identified during a study of T-cell reconstitution after alpha-beta-depleted transplantation in children. Trimming took off 6 bases at V and 4 bases at J, with 16 bases between the two ends. The CDR3 extends over 14 amino acids. Germline assignment: CDR1 DFQATT and CDR2 SNEGSKA (reference sequence). The TCRbeta library incorporated unique molecular identifiers. Via MiXCR, TCRdb re-called the PCR reads, giving one row per CDR3 protein. The sample lists more than 550,000 distinct CDR3 sequences; about 10% were seen once. The chain employs TRBV20-1 and TRBJ2-1; no clear D. The source material was PBMCs from the stem cell graft donor, sampled from the stem cell graft. The clonotype originates from a human donor who donated a stem cell graft to a child with acute myeloid leukemia. This CDR3 is CSAKQIGPYNEQFF. CDR3 in DNA: TGCAGTGCCAAGCAAATTGGGCCTTACAATGAGCAGTTCTTC.